The clone carrying this TCR beta chain was found a few times. A single-stranded UMI oligo with SP2 sequence was ligated to cDNA 3' ends. First-round PCR used about 4 cycles and beta primers RC1.1 and RC1.2 covering TRBC1 and TRBC2. TCRdb called the UMI-ligation and nested PCR reads again in MiXCR, with one record for every CDR3 protein. Found here are approximately 60,000 distinct CDR3 sequences, approximately 13% of them singletons; the top ten hold around 9.9%. The record originates from a study of quantifying T cell responses using KT2 cells. Study-wide context: Reverse transcription used primers in the TCR alpha and beta constant regions.

The V end was cut by 6 bases, the J end by 7 bases, with 15 bases between. This CDR3 has 14 residues. CDR1 and CDR2 (germline): SGHTA, FQGNSA. The chain recombines TRBV7-2 with TRBJ1-4; D is uncertain. What was sequenced was PBMCs spiked with cells of the T cell clone KT2. The TCR comes from a human donor. CDR3 sequence reads: CASSLRGTVEKLFF. In nucleotides, the CDR3 is TGTGCCAGCAGTCTCCGGGGTACGGTTGAAAAACTGTTTTTT.